Below are 22 T cell receptor beta chains sequenced from a single sample in a study of T cell responses to AZD1222 COVID-19 vaccine. Only in-frame clones appear in the TCRdb table, and some are missing; sequencing was by immunoSEQ multiplex PCR. The sample has around 78,000 clones; more than 75% are singletons. The source was peripheral blood, collected on day 0 of AZD1222 vaccination. Receptor source: an adult in good health.

This chain uses TRBV19 with TRBJ2-1; 8 nucleotides align to TRBD2. Trimming at V came to 3 bases and at J to 15 bases, leaving 10 bases not matched to a gene. The CDR3 has 13 amino acids. Germline V gene data show CDR1 as LNHDA and CDR2 as SQIVND (reference sequence). In DNA form, the CDR3 reads TGTGCCAGTAGTATGAGTAAGCGGGGGACCCCGTTCTTC. This translates into CASSMSKRGTPFF.

This clone was observed a single time. This rearrangement joins TRBV19 to TRBJ1-1; 8 positions agree with TRBD1. The CDR3 totals 12 residues. The germline CDR1 and CDR2 sequences are LNHDA and SQIVND (reference sequence). The J segment lost 5 bases and the V segment lost 9 bases, leaving 5 bases of the junction unmatched. This CDR3 reads CASGQGRTEAFF. The CDR3 region has the DNA TGTGCCAGCGGACAGGGAAGGACTGAAGCTTTCTTT.

The J gene is TRBJ1-6, the V gene TRBV6-4; TRBD1 aligns across 7 bases. V gave up 7 bases and J gave up 6 bases; unmatched junction bases: 6. CDR1 and CDR2 (germline): MRHNA, SNTAGT. The CDR3 has 14 amino acids. CDR3 in amino acids: CASIVRGSNSPLHF. The CDR3 DNA reads TGTGCCAGCATCGTCAGGGGGAGTAATTCACCCCTCCACTTT.

This rearrangement joins TRBV3-1 (or the pseudogene TRBV3-2) to TRBJ2-7; unclear D gene. Germline assignment: CDR1 LGHDT and CDR2 YNNKEL (reference sequence). CDR3 length: 13 residues. V was cut by 3 bases and J by 2 bases, with 8 bases left in between. CDR3 amino acids: CASSQSVAYEQYF. The CDR3 DNA is TGTGCCAGCAGCCAGTCAGTTGCCTACGAGCAGTACTTC.

The chain carries TRBV19 and TRBJ1-4, with a tentative D call TRBD1 (6 bases). Germline V CDR1 and CDR2: LNHDA, SQIVND (reference sequence). The CDR3 loop spans 16 amino acids. V shed 5 bases and J shed 0 bases, with 13 bases lying between them. The CDR3 DNA reads as TGTGCCAGTAGTGCTGACAGGATTGCAACTAATGAAAAACTGTTTTTT. It codes for CASSADRIATNEKLFF.

The rearrangement links TRBV7-3 to TRBJ2-5; D may be TRBD1 (6 bases). V lost 6 bases and J lost 2, with 13 bases in between. The CDR3 consists of 14 residues. Germline V gene data show CDR1 as SGHTA and CDR2 as FQGTGA. CDR3 sequence reads: CASRWDTGQETQYF. As DNA, the CDR3 is TGTGCCAGCAGGTGGGACACCGGGCAAGAGACCCAGTACTTC.

The V and J genes are TRBV7-2 and TRBJ1-1; a possible D gene is TRBD1 (5 bases). The CDR3 runs 13 residues. Between the trimmed V and J ends, which lost 8 bases and 2 bases, there was a span of 12 bases. Germline values: CDR1 SGHTA, CDR2 FQGNSA. The CDR3 loop is CASARGTNTEAFF. CDR3 sequence (DNA): TGTGCCAGCGCGAGAGGGACTAACACTGAAGCTTTCTTT.

The chain couples TRBV30 to TRBJ1-6; the match to TRBD1 covers 9 bases. From germline, CDR1 is GTSNPN and CDR2 SVGIG (reference sequence). The ends lost 8 bases at V and 7 bases at J; junction bases unmatched: 6. The CDR3 loop spans 13 amino acids. CDR3 in DNA: TGTGCCCGAGCTGGGACAGGGAATTCACCCCTCCACTTT. Its translation is CARAGTGNSPLHF.

This chain uses TRBV7-8 with TRBJ1-1; 8 bases fit TRBD1. CDR3 length: 13 residues. After removal of 5 bases from V and 7 bases from J, the junction contained 6 bases not matched to a gene. The germline V gene encodes CDR1 SGHVS and CDR2 FQNEAQ. The CDR3 DNA is TGTGCCAGCAGCCCGCGGACAGGGTATGAAGCTTTCTTT. Its translation is CASSPRTGYEAFF. The variable domain in full, with the rest retrieved from reference TRBV7-8 and TRBJ1-1, is GAGVSQSPRYKVAKRGQDVALRCDPISGHVSLFWYQQALGQGPEFLTYFQNEAQLDKSGLPSDRFFAERPEGSVSTLKIQRTQQEDSAVYLCASSPRTGYEAFFGQGTRLTVV.

The chain uses TRBV3-1 (or the pseudogene TRBV3-2) and TRBJ1-1; D uncertain. This CDR3 region has 13 residues. Trimming took off 4 bases at V and 4 bases at J, with 10 bases between the two ends. Per the germline V gene, CDR1 is LGHDT and CDR2 is YNNKEL (reference sequence). As DNA, the CDR3 is TGTGCCAGCAGCCCGCTGAAGGGCACTGAAGCTTTCTTT. This gives the protein CASSPLKGTEAFF.

The chain couples TRBV7-2 to TRBJ1-4; TRBD1 might be the D (5 bases). The V end lost 3 bases, the J end lost 3 bases, and 11 bases lay between the germline ends. Germline CDR1 and CDR2: SGHTA and FQGNSA. The CDR3 contains 15 residues. The CDR3 DNA sequence: TGTGCCAGCAGCTTTAACGGGGGAGCTAATGAAAAACTGTTTTTT. Its translation is CASSFNGGANEKLFF. The whole variable domain, filled in from reference TRBV7-2 and TRBJ1-4, reads GAGVSQSPSNKVTEKGKDVELRCDPISGHTALYWYRQSLGQGLEFLIYFQGNSAPDKSGLPSDRFSAERTGGSVSTLTIQRTQQEDSAVYLCASSFNGGANEKLFFGSGTQLSVL.

The rearrangement links TRBV4-3 to TRBJ2-2; the D call may be TRBD1 or TRBD2 (5 bases each). Germline V CDR1 and CDR2: LGHNA, YSLEER. V was cut by 3 bases and J by 1 base, with 9 bases left in between. CDR3 size: 15 residues. The CDR3 is CASSQGTVNTGELFF. CDR3 nucleotide sequence: TGCGCCAGCAGCCAGGGGACCGTGAACACCGGGGAGCTGTTTTTT.

V and J are TRBV18 and TRBJ1-1; D may be TRBD1 (6 bases). CDR1 is KGHSH and CDR2 is LQKENI in the germline V gene. The CDR3 runs 14 residues. V was trimmed by 0 bases and J by 1 base, leaving 6 bases between them. CDR3 sequence reads: CASSPPGQNTEAFF. The CDR3 DNA reads TGTGCCAGCTCACCACCGGGACAGAACACTGAAGCTTTCTTT.

The chain is built from TRBV27 and TRBJ1-1, with D perhaps TRBD1 (5 bases). The V gene lost 5 bases and the J gene lost 6 bases, with 16 bases spanning the gap. The CDR3 runs to 14 residues. Germline V gene lookup returns CDR1 MNHEY and CDR2 SMNVEV (reference sequence). CDR3 protein: CASSSGAMYAEAFF. The CDR3 coding sequence is TGTGCCAGCAGTAGTGGGGCCATGTATGCTGAAGCTTTCTTT.

The rearrangement joins TRBV24-1 to TRBJ2-5; a weak D match, TRBD1 (6 bases). The ends were cut back, 0 bases at V and 1 base at J, with 11 bases in the middle. The CDR3 has 16 residues. Germline V gene sequence: CDR1 KGHDR, CDR2 SFDVKD. The CDR3 is CATSDLPEDSQETQYF. The CDR3 DNA reads TGTGCCACCAGTGATTTGCCAGAGGACAGCCAAGAGACCCAGTACTTC.

V usage is TRBV13 and J usage is TRBJ1-3, with D unresolved. V lost 5 bases to trimming and J lost 0 bases, with 14 bases between them. The germline CDR1 and CDR2 sequences are PRHDT and FYEKMQ (reference sequence). CDR3 length: 16 amino acids. Here the CDR3 DNA reads TGTGCCAGCAGCCTACCGGGCGGCGCCTCTGGAAACACCATATATTTT. It specifies CASSLPGGASGNTIYF.

This CDR3 is CASSLEGHGAFF. The CDR3 nucleotides read TGCGCCAGCAGCTTGGAGGGGCATGGAGCTTTCTTT. The J gene is TRBJ1-1, the V gene TRBV5-1, with D possibly matching TRBD1 (5 bases). V was shortened by 0 bases and J by 10 bases, with 10 bases between the two germline ends. The CDR3 contains 12 residues. Germline V lookup: CDR1 SGHRS, CDR2 YFSETQ.

The chain combines TRBV5-1 with TRBJ1-3; maybe TRBD1 (6 bases). Germline values: CDR1 SGHRS, CDR2 YFSETQ. The CDR3 runs to 16 residues. V dropped 0 bases and J dropped 2 bases, with 12 bases sitting between them. CDR3 loop: CASSLVQAGAGNTIYF. The CDR3 nucleotides read TGCGCCAGCAGCTTGGTTCAGGCAGGGGCTGGAAACACCATATATTTT.

This clone was seen a single time. The rearrangement uses TRBV5-6 and TRBJ1-5, with a possible D match to TRBD1 (5 bases). The CDR3 is 16 residues long. Germline CDR1 and CDR2: SGHDT and YYEEEE. V lost 0 bases and J 0 bases, leaving 10 bases between the germline ends. CDR3 nucleotide sequence: TGTGCCAGCAGCTTGGCAGGAGGGACTAGCAATCAGCCCCAGCATTTT. Translated, it gives CASSLAGGTSNQPQHF.

This chain uses TRBV19 with TRBJ1-2; D remains ambiguous. The CDR3 is 14 residues long. Germline loops: CDR1 LNHDA, CDR2 SQIVND (reference sequence). V lost 2 bases and J 5 bases, leaving 12 bases between the germline ends. The CDR3 DNA reads as TGTGCCAGTAGTATAATGGACCCTCAATATGGCTACACCTTC. Translation gives CASSIMDPQYGYTF.

The genes are TRBV19 and TRBJ1-1; D is undetermined. The V gene's germline CDR1 is LNHDA and CDR2 SQIVND (reference sequence). V shed 4 bases and J shed 2 bases, with 17 bases lying between them. CDR3 length equals 16 residues. CDR3 in amino acids: CASSNRRVTGNTEAFF. DNA for the CDR3: TGTGCCAGTAGTAATAGGAGGGTTACGGGAAACACTGAAGCTTTCTTT.

The chain recombines TRBV6-1 with TRBJ1-5; maybe TRBD1 (5 bases). Germline V CDR1 and CDR2: MNHNS, SASEGT. The V and J ends lost 1 base and 3 bases respectively, with 10 bases between them. CDR3 size: 15 residues. The CDR3 loop is CASSEVRQPNQPQHF. The CDR3 nucleotides read TGTGCCAGCAGTGAAGTTCGACAGCCCAATCAGCCCCAGCATTTT.